This entry describes one T cell receptor beta chain. How the authors handled the data: Reference gene primer amplification in the assay estimated nucleated cell counts. Method: immunoSEQ multiplex PCR; TCRdb's copy keeps in-frame clones and lacks some. V and J calls and clone size are as listed in that table; D and trimming were resolved from the DNA. The sample includes 150,000 or so clones, roughly 88% of them seen just once. This entry belongs to a study of blood T cell repertoires in COVID-19. Study in general: Specimens from acute and convalescent COVID-19 originated in the United States, Italy and Spain. From T cells, B-cell-depleted T cells, or PBMCs came the material, which was cDNA or gDNA.

J was trimmed by 7 bases and V by 0 bases; bases with no gene match: 2. Per germline, CDR1 KGHSH and CDR2 LQKENI. The CDR3 is 15 amino acids. This TCR came from a woman between 55 and 75 years old with acute or convalescent COVID-19. The rearrangement uses TRBV18 and TRBJ1-6; 8 bases agree with TRBD1. Sequencing was done on a sample of peripheral blood. As DNA, the CDR3 is TGTGCCAGCTCACCACCCCAGGGGGCCAATTCACCCCTCCACTTT. This translates into CASSPPQGANSPLHF.